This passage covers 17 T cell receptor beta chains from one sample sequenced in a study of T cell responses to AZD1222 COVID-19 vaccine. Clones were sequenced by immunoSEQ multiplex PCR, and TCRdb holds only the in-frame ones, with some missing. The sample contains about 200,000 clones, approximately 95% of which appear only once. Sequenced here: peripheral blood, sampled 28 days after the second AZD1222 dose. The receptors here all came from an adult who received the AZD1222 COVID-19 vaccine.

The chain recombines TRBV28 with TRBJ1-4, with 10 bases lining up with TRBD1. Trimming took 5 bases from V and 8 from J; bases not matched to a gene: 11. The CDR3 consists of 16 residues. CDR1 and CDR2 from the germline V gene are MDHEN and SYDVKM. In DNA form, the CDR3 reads TGTGCCAGCAGTGAACCGCGACAGGGGGCGCGAGAAAAACTGTTTTTT. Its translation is CASSEPRQGAREKLFF.

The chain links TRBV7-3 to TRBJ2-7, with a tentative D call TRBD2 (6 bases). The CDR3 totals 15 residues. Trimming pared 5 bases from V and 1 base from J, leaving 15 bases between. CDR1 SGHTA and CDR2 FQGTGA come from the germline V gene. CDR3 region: CASSPEGGTSYEQYF. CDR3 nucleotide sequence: TGTGCCAGCAGCCCAGAAGGAGGGACGTCCTACGAGCAGTACTTC.

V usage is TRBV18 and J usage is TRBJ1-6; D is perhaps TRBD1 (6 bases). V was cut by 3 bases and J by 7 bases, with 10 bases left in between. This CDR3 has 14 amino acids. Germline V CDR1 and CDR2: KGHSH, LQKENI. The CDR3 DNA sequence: TGTGCCAGCTCACCGCGGGGACAAAATTCACCCCTCCACTTT. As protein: CASSPRGQNSPLHF.

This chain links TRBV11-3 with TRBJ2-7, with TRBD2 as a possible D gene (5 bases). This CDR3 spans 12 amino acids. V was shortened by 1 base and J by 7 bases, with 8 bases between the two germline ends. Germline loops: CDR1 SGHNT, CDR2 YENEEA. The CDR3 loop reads CASSLGPGEQYF. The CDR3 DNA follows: TGTGCCAGCAGCTTAGGGCCGGGAGAGCAGTACTTC.

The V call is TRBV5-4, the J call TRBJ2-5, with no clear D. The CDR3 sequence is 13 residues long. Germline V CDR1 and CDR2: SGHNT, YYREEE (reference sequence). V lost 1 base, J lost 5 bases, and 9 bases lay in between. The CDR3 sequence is CASSLPRSETQYF. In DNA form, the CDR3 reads TGTGCCAGCAGCTTGCCCCGTTCCGAGACCCAGTACTTC.

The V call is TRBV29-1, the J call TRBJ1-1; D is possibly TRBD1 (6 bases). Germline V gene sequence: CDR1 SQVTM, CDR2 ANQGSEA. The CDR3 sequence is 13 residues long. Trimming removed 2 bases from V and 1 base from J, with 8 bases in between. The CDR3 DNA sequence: TGCAGCGTTGAAAAGACAGGGAACACTGAAGCTTTCTTT. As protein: CSVEKTGNTEAFF.

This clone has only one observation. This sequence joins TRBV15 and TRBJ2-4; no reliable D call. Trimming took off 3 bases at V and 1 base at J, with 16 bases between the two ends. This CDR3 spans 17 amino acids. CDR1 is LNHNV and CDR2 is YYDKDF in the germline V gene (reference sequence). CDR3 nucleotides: TGTGCCACCAGCAGCGGGCGTGAGCTACGGGCCAAAAACATTCAGTACTTC. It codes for CATSSGRELRAKNIQYF.

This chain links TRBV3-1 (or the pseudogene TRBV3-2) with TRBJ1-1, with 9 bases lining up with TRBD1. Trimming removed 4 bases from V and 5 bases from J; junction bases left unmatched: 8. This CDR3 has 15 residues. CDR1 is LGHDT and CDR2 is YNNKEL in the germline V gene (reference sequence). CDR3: CASSPGQGLGTEAFF. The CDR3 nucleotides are TGTGCCAGCAGCCCCGGACAGGGGTTGGGGACTGAAGCTTTCTTT.

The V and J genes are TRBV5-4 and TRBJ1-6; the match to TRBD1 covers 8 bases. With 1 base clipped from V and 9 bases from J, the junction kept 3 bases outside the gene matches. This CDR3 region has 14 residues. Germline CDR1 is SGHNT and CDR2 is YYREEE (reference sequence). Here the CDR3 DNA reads TGTGCCAGCAGCTTGACAGGGGGTCGTTCACCCCTCCACTTT. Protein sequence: CASSLTGGRSPLHF.

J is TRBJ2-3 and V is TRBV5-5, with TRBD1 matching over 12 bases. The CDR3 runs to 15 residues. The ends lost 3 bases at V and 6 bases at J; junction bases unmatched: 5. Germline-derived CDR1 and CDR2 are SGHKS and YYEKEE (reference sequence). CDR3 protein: CASSSGTGGLDTQYF. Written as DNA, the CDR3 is TGTGCCAGCAGCTCCGGGACAGGGGGCTTGGATACGCAGTATTTT.

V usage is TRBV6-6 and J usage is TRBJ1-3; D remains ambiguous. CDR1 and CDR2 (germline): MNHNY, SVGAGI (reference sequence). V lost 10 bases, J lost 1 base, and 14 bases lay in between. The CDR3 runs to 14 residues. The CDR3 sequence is CATYRPFSGNTIYF. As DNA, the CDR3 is TGTGCCACGTACAGACCTTTTTCTGGAAACACCATATATTTT.

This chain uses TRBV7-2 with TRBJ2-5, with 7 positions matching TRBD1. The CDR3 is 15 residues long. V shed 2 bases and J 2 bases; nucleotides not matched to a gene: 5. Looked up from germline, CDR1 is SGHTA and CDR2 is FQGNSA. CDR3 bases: TGTGCCAGCAGCTTACCATCGGGACAGCAAGAGACCCAGTACTTC. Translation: CASSLPSGQQETQYF.

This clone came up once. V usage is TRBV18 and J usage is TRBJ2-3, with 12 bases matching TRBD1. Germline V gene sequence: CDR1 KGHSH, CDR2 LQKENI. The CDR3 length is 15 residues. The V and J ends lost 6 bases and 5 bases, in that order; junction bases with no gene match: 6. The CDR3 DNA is TGTGCCAGCTCTTCCGGGACAGGGGGCTTAGATACGCAGTATTTT. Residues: CASSSGTGGLDTQYF.

The CDR3 sequence is CASSLPGADSPLHF. The CDR3 DNA follows: TGTGCCAGCAGCTTACCAGGGGCGGACTCACCCCTCCACTTT. The chain employs TRBV7-9 and TRBJ1-6, with D perhaps TRBD1 (6 bases). V was pared by 2 bases and J by 10 bases, with 12 bases between. The V gene's germline CDR1 is SEHNR and CDR2 FQNEAQ (reference sequence). The CDR3 sequence is 14 residues long.

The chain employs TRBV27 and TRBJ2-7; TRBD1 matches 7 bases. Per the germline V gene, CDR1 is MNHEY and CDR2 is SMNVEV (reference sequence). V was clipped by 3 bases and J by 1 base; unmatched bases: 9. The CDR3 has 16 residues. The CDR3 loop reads CASSFGDSGSSYEQYF. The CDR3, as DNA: TGTGCCAGCAGTTTTGGGGACAGTGGTTCTTCCTACGAGCAGTACTTC.

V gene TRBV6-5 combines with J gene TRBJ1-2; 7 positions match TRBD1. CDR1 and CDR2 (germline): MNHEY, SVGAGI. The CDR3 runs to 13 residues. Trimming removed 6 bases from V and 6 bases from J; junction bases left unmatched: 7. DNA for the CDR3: TGTGCCAGCAGGTTCGGACAGGAGAATGGCTACACCTTC. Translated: CASRFGQENGYTF.

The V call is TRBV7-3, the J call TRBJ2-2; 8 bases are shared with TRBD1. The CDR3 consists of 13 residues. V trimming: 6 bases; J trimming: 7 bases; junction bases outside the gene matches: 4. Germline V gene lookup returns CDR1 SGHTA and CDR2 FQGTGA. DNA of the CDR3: TGTGCCAGCAGGGCAGGGGGCAGCGGGGAGCTGTTTTTT. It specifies CASRAGGSGELFF.